This entry lists 21 T cell receptor beta chains sequenced from one sample in a study of lymphopenia after photon versus proton radiotherapy (dated by TCRdb to between 2017 and 2020). Receptor libraries were prepared by the immunoSEQ multiplex PCR assay. Sourced from immuneACCESS, this table was stored by TCRdb with only in-frame sequences that have V and J called. A share of the clones is absent; for the studies checked, an unresolved V gene accounts for under half, and the remainder has no known explanation. For this sample the table gives about 17,000 clones, of which around 90% were detected only once. Around 1.7% of the sample lies in the top ten. The sequenced sample was peripheral blood, obtained from a patient treated with photon-based radiotherapy. These receptors were obtained from a woman between 35 and 50 years old with cholangiocarcinoma.

The chain employs TRBV11-1 and TRBJ1-6; D uncertain. The germline V and J ends were trimmed by 2 bases and 7 bases, with 18 bases remaining between them. The CDR3 loop spans 17 amino acids. The germline V gene encodes CDR1 SGHAT and CDR2 FQDESV (reference sequence). The CDR3 DNA reads TGTGCCAGCAGCTTATTCGCGGCAACCTTGGGGAATTCACCCCTCCACTTT. As protein: CASSLFAATLGNSPLHF.

This chain connects TRBV4-2 to TRBJ2-1; D unclear. Trimming cost V 1 base and J 5 bases, with 6 bases left between them. Per germline, CDR1 LGHNA and CDR2 YNFKEQ. The CDR3 has 13 amino acids. In DNA form, the CDR3 reads TGTGCCAGCAGCCAAGTATCCGACAATGAGCAGTTCTTC. Protein sequence: CASSQVSDNEQFF.

This chain's CDR3 is CAWTEGTKNIQYF. The CDR3 DNA reads TGTGCCTGGACCGAAGGGACCAAAAACATTCAGTACTTC. This sequence joins TRBV30 and TRBJ2-4; no clear D gene. The CDR3 extends over 13 amino acids. Germline CDR1 reads GTSNPN; CDR2 reads SVGIG (reference sequence). Trimming cost V 4 bases and J 2 bases, with 9 bases left between them.

The chain has TRBV5-4 and TRBJ2-1; 12 bases are a match to TRBD2. V gave up 3 bases and J gave up 8 bases; unmatched junction bases: 12. The CDR3 length is 17 residues. Germline values: CDR1 SGHNT, CDR2 YYREEE (reference sequence). The CDR3 bases are TGTGCCAGCAGCTCGCCGTCGACTAGCGGGAGTATCCATGAGCAGTTCTTC. Translating it yields CASSSPSTSGSIHEQFF.

This clone has a single count. The rearrangement joins TRBV6-1 to TRBJ2-1; a possible D gene is TRBD2 (7 bases). V shed 2 bases and J shed 6 bases, with 20 bases lying between them. The length of the CDR3 is 17 residues. Germline CDR1 reads MNHNS; CDR2 reads SASEGT. CDR3 nucleotides: TGTGCCAGCAGTGAATATAGGGGGGCTAGCGGCGCCAATGAGCAGTTCTTC. This sequence encodes CASSEYRGASGANEQFF.

The V and J genes are TRBV4-1 and TRBJ2-3; TRBD2 matches 9 bases. With V trimmed by 0 bases and J by 2 bases, 6 bases remained unmatched. CDR3 length: 17 amino acids. Germline values: CDR1 MGHRA, CDR2 YSYEKL. The CDR3 protein is CASSQEGLAGFTDTQYF. In DNA, the CDR3 is TGCGCCAGCAGCCAAGAAGGTCTAGCGGGGTTCACAGATACGCAGTATTTT.

The chain joins TRBV28 to TRBJ2-5; D is perhaps TRBD1 or TRBD2 (6 bases each). The CDR3 contains 15 residues. The germline gives CDR1 MDHEN, CDR2 SYDVKM. V lost 6 bases and J 5 bases, leaving 19 bases between the germline ends. CDR3 region: CASSTARGLEETQYF. CDR3 DNA sequence: TGTGCCAGCAGCACCGCCCGGGGGCTCGAGGAGACCCAGTACTTC.

The chain couples TRBV7-2 to TRBJ1-1, with a possible D match to TRBD1 (5 bases). Trimming took 2 bases from V and 4 from J, leaving 11 bases between them. Per germline, CDR1 SGHTA and CDR2 FQGNSA. CDR3 length: 14 amino acids. CDR3 nucleotides: TGTGCCAGCAGCTTATTTCAGGGTATCACTGAAGCTTTCTTT. Translation: CASSLFQGITEAFF.

V and J are TRBV11-2 and TRBJ2-3; a possible D gene is TRBD1 (5 bases). V was pared by 5 bases and J by 0 bases, with 6 bases between. This CDR3 region has 13 residues. CDR1 and CDR2 (germline): SGHAT, FQNNGV. DNA of the CDR3: TGTGCCAGCAGCGGGGCTAGCACAGATACGCAGTATTTT. This encodes CASSGASTDTQYF.

The rearrangement uses TRBV6-1 and TRBJ1-6; tentatively, D is TRBD1 (5 bases). CDR1 is MNHNS, CDR2 SASEGT, per germline. Deletions cut 7 bases from V and 13 bases from J, with 23 bases between. This CDR3 has 15 residues. CDR3 nucleotides: TGTGCCAGCACGCCCGCCAAGGGGATCTTAGGTCCCCTCCACTTT. This translates into CASTPAKGILGPLHF.

The J gene is TRBJ1-2, the V gene TRBV30; D is uncertain. The CDR3 has 15 residues. The V gene lost 0 bases and the J gene lost 8 bases, with 19 bases spanning the gap. The V gene's germline CDR1 is GTSNPN and CDR2 SVGIG (reference sequence). CDR3 protein: CAWSVGAGPGVGYTF. The CDR3 DNA is TGTGCCTGGAGTGTAGGTGCAGGACCCGGGGTAGGCTACACCTTC.

The gene calls are TRBV5-1 and TRBJ1-1; 11 nucleotides align to TRBD1. The CDR3 is 15 residues long. Germline V gives CDR1 SGHRS, CDR2 YFSETQ. V was clipped by 4 bases and J by 4 bases; unmatched bases: 6. CDR3: CASSPPGQGGTEAFF. Written as DNA, the CDR3 is TGCGCCAGCAGCCCGCCGGGACAGGGGGGCACTGAAGCTTTCTTT.

This clone occurred once. This chain connects TRBV7-2 to TRBJ1-6; possible D gene TRBD1, 6 bases. Trimming cost V 1 base and J 3 bases, with 10 bases left between them. The CDR3 consists of 16 residues. Germline V gene lookup returns CDR1 SGHTA and CDR2 FQGNSA. CDR3 in DNA: TGTGCCAGCAGCTTAGGGGGGCGCCTCTATAATTCACCCCTCCACTTT. Residues: CASSLGGRLYNSPLHF.

V and J are TRBV10-2 and TRBJ1-1; D is unresolved. Deletions cut 7 bases from V and 3 bases from J, with 21 bases between. The CDR3 has 16 amino acids. Germline V gene sequence: CDR1 WSHSY, CDR2 SAAADI. The CDR3 loop reads CASTKGPPRLDTEAFF. CDR3 nucleotide sequence: TGCGCCAGCACCAAAGGACCTCCCCGGCTGGACACTGAAGCTTTCTTT.

The V and J genes are TRBV9 and TRBJ2-2, with D perhaps assigned TRBD1 or TRBD2 (5 bases each). This CDR3 contains 13 residues. Trimming took 6 bases from V and 6 from J, leaving 12 bases between them. Germline CDR1 reads SGDLS; CDR2 reads YYNGEE. The CDR3 DNA is TGTGCCAGCACCCAGGGAGACCCCGGGGAGCTGTTTTTT. Translating it yields CASTQGDPGELFF. The variable domain in full, with the rest retrieved from reference TRBV9 and TRBJ2-2, is DSGVTQTPKHLITATGQRVTLRCSPRSGDLSVYWYQQSLDQGLQFLIQYYNGEERAKGNILERFSAQQFPDLHSELNLSSLELGDSALYFCASTQGDPGELFFGEGSRLTVL.

The genes are TRBV7-6 and TRBJ2-3; D may be TRBD2 (5 bases). CDR1 and CDR2 (germline): SGHVS, FNYEAQ. The length of the CDR3 is 15 residues. Trimming pared 11 bases from V and 1 base from J, leaving 19 bases between. The CDR3, as DNA: TGTGCCGTCCACCCCCGGGGAATGGGCACAGATACGCAGTATTTT. Translated: CAVHPRGMGTDTQYF.

V usage is TRBV5-6 and J usage is TRBJ1-2, with TRBD1 matching 10 bases. V trimming: 4 bases; J trimming: 8 bases; junction bases outside the gene matches: 8. Germline CDR1 is SGHDT and CDR2 is YYEEEE. This CDR3 has 14 amino acids. The CDR3 reads CASSIGQGVRGYTF. CDR3 nucleotides: TGTGCCAGCAGCATTGGACAGGGGGTGAGGGGCTACACCTTC. The whole variable domain, remainder taken from reference TRBV5-6 and TRBJ1-2, is DAGVTQSPTHLIKTRGQQVTLRCSPKSGHDTVSWYQQALGQGPQFIFQYYEEEERQRGNFPDRFSGHQFPNYSSELNVNALLLGDSALYLCASSIGQGVRGYTFGSGTRLTVV.

The rearrangement joins TRBV21-1 to TRBJ2-1; TRBD2, the D gene given by the table, was not confirmed from the DNA. TRBV21-1 is a documented pseudogene. The CDR3 has 15 amino acids. CDR3 region: CASRNAGVAYNEQFF. CDR3 nucleotides: TGTGCCAGCAGAAACGCGGGGGTAGCCTACAATGAGCAGTTCTTC.

The rearrangement links TRBV4-1 to TRBJ1-6, with 10 bases identical to TRBD1. J lost 7 bases, V lost 2 bases, and 5 bases had no gene match. The length of the CDR3 is 16 residues. Germline assignment: CDR1 MGHRA and CDR2 YSYEKL. The CDR3 sequence: CASSQLPGQGNSPLHF. In nucleotides, the CDR3 is TGCGCCAGCAGCCAATTACCGGGACAGGGGAATTCACCCCTCCACTTT.

V usage is TRBV5-6 and J usage is TRBJ2-2, with a possible D match to TRBD1 (5 bases). Germline V gene lookup returns CDR1 SGHDT and CDR2 YYEEEE. This CDR3 comprises 16 residues. V lost 5 bases and J lost 5, with 19 bases in between. The CDR3 is CASSFTQSQGTGELFF. The CDR3 region has the DNA TGTGCCAGCAGTTTCACGCAATCCCAGGGAACCGGGGAGCTGTTTTTT.

The V call is TRBV10-2, the J call TRBJ1-1; 7 bases line up with TRBD1. After removal of 5 bases from V and 3 bases from J, the junction contained 3 bases not matched to a gene. Per germline, CDR1 WSHSY and CDR2 SAAADI. The CDR3 totals 13 residues. Written as DNA, the CDR3 is TGCGCCAGCAGTAACAGGGGTGACACTGAAGCTTTCTTT. Its translation is CASSNRGDTEAFF.